One and the same sample provided the 25 T cell receptor beta chains below, sequenced in a study of graft-versus-host responses after intestinal transplantation. Intraepithelial plus lamina propria lymphocytes were released by processing graft tissue. Repertoires were generated with immunoSEQ multiplex PCR, while TCRdb's copy carries only in-frame clones and drops some. Of 20,000 to 25,000 clones in the sample, roughly 79% were seen once. The material was ileum tissue, obtained 12 days after intestinal transplant. These TCRs come from a human patient who received an intestinal transplant, so some T cells may come from the graft donor.

The genes are TRBV5-4 and TRBJ1-2; 9 nucleotides line up with TRBD1. V gave up 2 bases and J gave up 4 bases; unmatched junction bases: 6. Germline V gene sequence: CDR1 SGHNT, CDR2 YYREEE (reference sequence). The CDR3 is 15 residues long. As DNA, the CDR3 is TGTGCCAGCAGCTTTGGGGTACAGGGGGCCTATGGCTACACCTTC. It codes for CASSFGVQGAYGYTF. Together with reference TRBV5-4 and TRBJ1-2, the CDR3 gives the full variable domain: ETGVTQSPTHLIKTRGQQVTLRCSSQSGHNTVSWYQQALGQGPQFIFQYYREEENGRGNFPPRFSGLQFPNYSSELNVNALELDDSALYLCASSFGVQGAYGYTFGSGTRLTVV.

The chain recombines TRBV6-1 with TRBJ1-1, with D tentatively TRBD1 (5 bases). Germline assignment: CDR1 MNHNS and CDR2 SASEGT. The CDR3 runs to 15 residues. The V and J ends lost 2 bases and 3 bases respectively, with 13 bases between them. CDR3 bases: TGTGCCAGCAGTGAATACCGGACAAGCTACACTGAAGCTTTCTTT. This encodes CASSEYRTSYTEAFF.

The genes are TRBV27 and TRBJ2-1; 13 bases align to TRBD2. The CDR3 is 14 amino acids. The germline CDR1 and CDR2 sequences are MNHEY and SMNVEV (reference sequence). The J segment lost 10 bases and the V segment lost 4 bases, leaving 4 bases of the junction unmatched. The CDR3 spells CASSSGLAGNEQFF. The CDR3 DNA follows: TGTGCCAGCAGTTCGGGACTAGCGGGAAACGAGCAGTTCTTC.

CDR3 nucleotide sequence: TGTGCCAGCAGCCTCCGGGAGATTATGAACACTGAAGCTTTCTTT. The encoded protein is CASSLREIMNTEAFF. This chain links TRBV7-8 with TRBJ1-1; unclear D gene. The CDR3 contains 15 residues. V lost 5 bases to trimming and J lost 0 bases, with 13 bases between them. The germline V gene encodes CDR1 SGHVS and CDR2 FQNEAQ.

In this sample, this clone turned up a few times. The CDR3 reads CASSLPPGVLYGYTF. The CDR3 nucleotides read TGTGCCAGCAGCCTTCCCCCGGGGGTACTCTATGGCTACACCTTC. The rearrangement links TRBV5-4 to TRBJ1-2; D might be TRBD1 (5 bases). The CDR3 spans 15 residues. The germline V and J ends were trimmed by 4 bases and 4 bases, with 17 bases remaining between them. CDR1 SGHNT and CDR2 YYREEE come from the germline V gene (reference sequence).

The chain links TRBV25-1 to TRBJ2-3, with D perhaps matching TRBD2 (7 bases). Trimming cost V 4 bases and J 2 bases, with 19 bases left between them. Per the germline V gene, CDR1 is MGHDK and CDR2 is SYGVNS. CDR3 length: 17 amino acids. The CDR3 nucleotides are TGTGCCAGCAGTGGGAAGGGGGGGACGGACGTCACAGATACGCAGTATTTT. Its protein is CASSGKGGTDVTDTQYF.

The chain couples TRBV19 to TRBJ1-2; tentatively, D is TRBD1 (5 bases). CDR3 length equals 14 residues. Deletions cut 1 base from V and 4 bases from J, with 10 bases between. The V gene's germline CDR1 is LNHDA and CDR2 SQIVND (reference sequence). CDR3 nucleotide sequence: TGTGCCAGTAGTATAGTAACAGGCTCCTATGGCTACACCTTC. Translation: CASSIVTGSYGYTF.

V and J are TRBV28 and TRBJ1-3; no clear D gene. CDR3 size: 14 residues. The germline V gene encodes CDR1 MDHEN and CDR2 SYDVKM. Trimming removed 7 bases at V and 0 bases at J, with 10 bases between. CDR3 bases: TGTGCCAGCACTCTAGGATACTCTGGAAACACCATATATTTT. Residues: CASTLGYSGNTIYF.

CDR3 in DNA: TGTGCCAGCAGTTCACAGGGAAACACCATATATTTT. Its protein product is CASSSQGNTIYF. The rearrangement uses TRBV28 and TRBJ1-3; no reliable D call. The CDR3 length is 12 residues. Germline V gene lookup returns CDR1 MDHEN and CDR2 SYDVKM. Trimming shortened V by 4 bases and J by 4 bases, and 5 bases separated the two germline ends.

This clone was counted between two and nine times. The chain combines TRBV11-2 with TRBJ2-3, with D possibly being TRBD2 (5 bases). V lost 0 bases and J lost 4, with 26 bases in between. CDR3 length equals 20 residues. The germline gives CDR1 SGHAT, CDR2 FQNNGV. The CDR3 DNA sequence: TGTGCCAGCAGCTTAGATAATGTTGGCCGAGTTAGCGCCTCCCCAGATACGCAGTATTTT. Residues: CASSLDNVGRVSASPDTQYF.

The CDR3 DNA sequence: TGTGCCAGCAGCTCCCCCCTTTTCCCCGGGGATGAGCAGTTCTTC. It yields the protein CASSSPLFPGDEQFF. The rearrangement uses TRBV7-9 and TRBJ2-1, with D possibly TRBD2 on 5 matching bases. Germline values: CDR1 SEHNR, CDR2 FQNEAQ (reference sequence). There are 15 residues in the CDR3. V lost 4 bases, J lost 8 bases, and 18 bases lay in between.

The rearrangement links TRBV9 to TRBJ1-1; D is possibly TRBD1 (6 bases). Germline V gene data show CDR1 as SGDLS and CDR2 as YYNGEE. Trimming removed 2 bases from V and 7 bases from J, with 12 bases in between. The CDR3 extends over 13 amino acids. The CDR3 coding sequence is TGTGCCAGCAGCGTGGGGGGGGCCGGTGAAGCTTTCTTT. Protein sequence: CASSVGGAGEAFF.

The V and J genes are TRBV19 and TRBJ1-2, with D unresolved. The CDR3 spans 12 residues. Germline V gene sequence: CDR1 LNHDA, CDR2 SQIVND (reference sequence). The V and J ends lost 4 bases and 5 bases respectively, with 8 bases between them. CDR3 in amino acids: CASSTDPYGYTF. The CDR3 nucleotides read TGTGCCAGTAGTACAGACCCGTATGGCTACACCTTC.

V and J are TRBV7-2 and TRBJ2-5, with 8 nucleotides matching TRBD2. Germline V CDR1 and CDR2: SGHTA, FQGNSA. V lost 4 bases, J lost 5 bases, and 3 bases stayed unmatched. The CDR3 has 13 residues. The CDR3 loop reads CASSSRLAETQYF. In DNA, the CDR3 is TGTGCCAGCAGCTCCCGACTAGCGGAGACCCAGTACTTC.

The gene calls are TRBV9 and TRBJ2-3, with 9 nucleotides matching TRBD2. CDR3 size: 16 residues. The germline V gene encodes CDR1 SGDLS and CDR2 YYNGEE. J gave up 2 bases and V 0 bases, and 4 bases lay outside the gene matches. The chain's CDR3 is CASSVGPSGDTDTQYF. CDR3 in DNA: TGTGCCAGCAGCGTAGGTCCTAGCGGGGACACAGATACGCAGTATTTT.

The V and J genes are TRBV30 and TRBJ2-5; a weak D match, TRBD2 (5 bases). Germline loops: CDR1 GTSNPN, CDR2 SVGIG (reference sequence). Trimming pared 3 bases from V and 4 bases from J, leaving 9 bases between. This CDR3 comprises 12 residues. CDR3 bases: TGTGCCTGGAGCTATGGGAGAGAGACCCAGTACTTC. This encodes CAWSYGRETQYF.

V usage is TRBV7-8 and J usage is TRBJ1-5; 7 nucleotides line up with TRBD1. The V gene end was trimmed by 5 bases and the J gene end by 0 bases; junction bases not matched to a gene: 13. The CDR3 extends over 18 amino acids. The germline CDR1 and CDR2 sequences are SGHVS and FQNEAQ. CDR3 nucleotides: TGTGCCAGCAGCGCCACAGGGGAGGAGAAGTATAGCAATCAGCCCCAGCATTTT. This translates into CASSATGEEKYSNQPQHF.

This sequence joins TRBV28 and TRBJ2-3; 7 bases agree with TRBD2. The CDR3 length is 14 residues. CDR1 is MDHEN, CDR2 SYDVKM, per germline. With 6 bases clipped from V and 1 base from J, the junction kept 4 bases outside the gene matches. The CDR3 DNA reads as TGTGCCAGCAGGGAGCGGGGCCGCACAGATACGCAGTATTTT. Translation: CASRERGRTDTQYF.

The CDR3 sequence is CASSSPSPRQGGVQYF. Here the CDR3 DNA reads TGTGCCAGCAGTTCCCCATCGCCGAGACAGGGAGGTGTGCAGTACTTC. The gene calls are TRBV27 and TRBJ2-7; D is possibly TRBD1 (7 bases). Germline loops: CDR1 MNHEY, CDR2 SMNVEV (reference sequence). CDR3 length: 16 residues. V shed 4 bases and J shed 9 bases, with 25 bases lying between them.

V is TRBV19 and J is TRBJ1-3; 8 nucleotides line up with TRBD1. The CDR3 has 15 amino acids. Looked up from germline, CDR1 is LNHDA and CDR2 is SQIVND (reference sequence). Trimming at V came to 10 bases and at J to 0 bases, leaving 8 bases not matched to a gene. DNA for the CDR3: TGTGCCACGGGGGACAGGTCCATCTCTGGAAACACCATATATTTT. Protein product: CATGDRSISGNTIYF.

The chain employs TRBV19 and TRBJ2-1; 8 nucleotides align to TRBD2. In germline, CDR1 is LNHDA, CDR2 SQIVND (reference sequence). The V and J ends lost 8 bases and 2 bases, in that order; junction bases with no gene match: 5. CDR3 length: 14 amino acids. The CDR3 nucleotides read TGTGCCAGTGGAGGGGGACTAGCCTACAATGAGCAGTTCTTC. Translating it yields CASGGGLAYNEQFF. Using reference TRBV19 and TRBJ2-1 for the parts outside the CDR3, the full variable domain is DGGITQSPKYLFRKEGQNVTLSCEQNLNHDAMYWYRQDPGQGLRLIYYSQIVNDFQKGDIAEGYSVSREKKESFPLTVTSAQKNPTAFYLCASGGGLAYNEQFFGPGTRLTVL.

This clone was detected only a few times. The rearrangement links TRBV11-3 to TRBJ1-2; 11 bases are shared with TRBD1. The J segment lost 6 bases and the V segment lost 3 bases, leaving 6 bases of the junction unmatched. The V gene's germline CDR1 is SGHNT and CDR2 YENEEA. The CDR3 runs to 15 residues. The CDR3 sequence: CASSLPGQGVNGYTF. CDR3 bases: TGTGCCAGCAGCTTGCCGGGACAGGGGGTCAATGGCTACACCTTC.

The chain uses TRBV5-1 and TRBJ1-2; D remains unclear. Trimming stripped 0 bases from V and 2 bases from J, with 14 bases between. Germline values: CDR1 SGHRS, CDR2 YFSETQ. The CDR3 contains 16 residues. CDR3 amino acids: CASSLAVGYANYGYTF. The CDR3 DNA reads TGCGCCAGCAGCTTGGCCGTCGGGTATGCAAACTATGGCTACACCTTC. Complete variable domain (other parts from reference TRBV5-1 and TRBJ1-2): KAGVTQTPRYLIKTRGQQVTLSCSPISGHRSVSWYQQTPGQGLQFLFEYFSETQRNKGNFPGRFSGRQFSNSRSEMNVSTLELGDSALYLCASSLAVGYANYGYTFGSGTRLTVV.

This clone was counted between two and nine times. The rearrangement uses TRBV5-1 and TRBJ2-2; D unclear. The CDR3 consists of 12 residues. V was trimmed by 6 bases and J by 8 bases, leaving 11 bases between them. Germline V gene data show CDR1 as SGHRS and CDR2 as YFSETQ. CDR3 region: CASKFAGGELFF. In DNA form, the CDR3 reads TGCGCCAGCAAATTCGCCGGTGGGGAGCTGTTTTTT.

J is TRBJ1-3 and V is TRBV5-1; D perhaps matches TRBD1 (6 bases). Germline V gene lookup returns CDR1 SGHRS and CDR2 YFSETQ. With 4 bases removed from V and 0 bases from J, the gap between germline ends came to 14 bases. The CDR3 is 16 residues long. CDR3 residues: CASSATGLSSGNTIYF. DNA for the CDR3: TGCGCCAGCAGCGCGACAGGACTGTCCTCTGGAAACACCATATATTTT.